The 11 T cell receptor beta chains given below trace back to one sample, sequenced in a study of prognosis after radiotherapy for stage I lung cancer. Multiplex PCR, run in two rounds, amplified TCR beta CDR3 from genomic DNA. It was primers specific to each TRBV and TRBJ gene that first-round PCR used. In TCRdb, the multiplex PCR reads were re-called with MiXCR into one record per CDR3 protein. The sample holds fewer than 35,000 distinct CDR3 sequences, around 48% seen once. This sample comprised PBMCs, obtained before or after stereotactic body radiation therapy (not recorded which). These TCRs come from a donor aged 50 or older with non-small cell lung cancer.

This clonotype is labeled as medium-sized (0.01 to 0.1%). J is TRBJ2-2 and V is TRBV5-1; 11 nucleotides line up with TRBD2. V gave up 2 bases and J gave up 3 bases; unmatched junction bases: 3. The CDR3 contains 16 residues. Looked up from germline, CDR1 is SGHRS and CDR2 is YFSETQ. The CDR3: CASSFLSGRDTGELFF. CDR3 coding DNA: TGCGCCAGCAGCTTCCTTAGCGGGAGGGACACCGGGGAGCTGTTTTTT. The whole variable domain, filled in from reference TRBV5-1 and TRBJ2-2, reads KAGVTQTPRYLIKTRGQQVTLSCSPISGHRSVSWYQQTPGQGLQFLFEYFSETQRNKGNFPGRFSGRQFSNSRSEMNVSTLELGDSALYLCASSFLSGRDTGELFFGEGSRLTVL.

In its sample, this clonotype was seen many times. The chain carries TRBV27 and TRBJ2-7; 8 nucleotides line up with TRBD2. The CDR3 loop spans 13 amino acids. The V segment lost 6 bases and the J segment 6 bases; nucleotides outside the gene matches: 7. CDR1 and CDR2 (germline): MNHEY, SMNVEV (reference sequence). This chain's CDR3 is CASRASGLVEQYF. CDR3 nucleotide sequence: TGTGCCAGCAGGGCTAGCGGGCTTGTCGAGCAGTACTTC.

A note on this clonotype: The junction differs from germline at one of its ends, possibly a read error. The CDR3 loop is CATSDLGTSGQETPYF. CDR3 sequence (DNA): TGTGCCACCAGTGACTTAGGGACTAGCGGGCAAGAGACCCCGTACTTC. The chain uses TRBV24-1 and TRBJ2-5, with TRBD2 matching over 12 bases. The germline V gene encodes CDR1 KGHDR and CDR2 SFDVKD. The length of the CDR3 is 16 residues.

This clonotype showed up many times. The chain is built from TRBV6-2 or TRBV6-3 and TRBJ2-2, with D perhaps assigned TRBD1 or TRBD2 (5 bases each). V shed 6 bases and J shed 7 bases, with 15 bases lying between them. Germline V gene sequence: CDR1 MNHEY, CDR2 SVGEGT. The length of the CDR3 is 14 residues. The CDR3 spells CASRRGTTGGELFF. In nucleotides, the CDR3 is TGTGCCAGCAGGCGTGGGACCACCGGCGGGGAGCTGTTTTTT.

This clonotype has at least ten counts. The rearrangement links TRBV6-4 to TRBJ2-3; D is possibly TRBD2 (6 bases). This CDR3 is 13 amino acids long. Trimming took 4 bases from V and 3 from J, leaving 8 bases between them. Germline loops: CDR1 MRHNA, CDR2 SNTAGT. The CDR3 nucleotides read TGTGCCAGCAGTGTCGGGAGAACAGATACGCAGTATTTT. Its protein is CASSVGRTDTQYF.

The chain combines TRBV7-3 with TRBJ2-7, with TRBD1 matching 7 bases. The CDR3 sequence is 13 residues long. In germline, CDR1 is SGHTA, CDR2 FQGTGA. V trimming: 7 bases; J trimming: 6 bases; junction bases outside the gene matches: 9. The CDR3 reads CASKGGRMGEQYF. Written as DNA, the CDR3 is TGTGCCAGCAAAGGGGGCAGAATGGGCGAGCAGTACTTC.

This clonotype occurred many times. V and J are TRBV20-1 and TRBJ2-7; possible D gene TRBD1, 5 bases. Germline CDR1 DFQATT, CDR2 SNEGSKA (reference sequence). Trimming took off 8 bases at V and 2 bases at J, with 16 bases between the two ends. The CDR3 is made up of 13 amino acids. The CDR3 DNA reads TGCAGTCCAAACCAGGGTCAACCCTACGAGCAGTACTTC. Translation: CSPNQGQPYEQYF.

The chain has TRBV19 and TRBJ1-2, with 10 nucleotides matching TRBD1. The CDR3 extends over 13 amino acids. Unmatched junction bases numbered 2, after V lost 3 bases and J lost 7 bases. CDR1 and CDR2 from the germline V gene are LNHDA and SQIVND (reference sequence). CDR3 in amino acids: CASSIRTGGGYTF. DNA for the CDR3: TGTGCCAGTAGTATCCGGACAGGGGGTGGCTACACCTTC. The whole variable domain, remainder taken from reference TRBV19 and TRBJ1-2, is DGGITQSPKYLFRKEGQNVTLSCEQNLNHDAMYWYRQDPGQGLRLIYYSQIVNDFQKGDIAEGYSVSREKKESFPLTVTSAQKNPTAFYLCASSIRTGGGYTFGSGTRLTVV.

Of note for this clonotype: A read error may produce the germline difference seen at one junction end. This chain uses TRBV18 with TRBJ2-2; D is unclear. CDR3 size: 16 residues. Per germline, CDR1 KGHSH and CDR2 LQKENI. DNA of the CDR3: TGTGTCAGCTCACCAAGGGTCGCAGGGAACACCGGGGAGCTGTTTTTT. Protein product: CVSSPRVAGNTGELFF. Using reference TRBV18 and TRBJ2-2 for the parts outside the CDR3, the full variable domain is NAGVMQNPRHLVRRRGQEARLRCSPMKGHSHVYWYRQLPEEGLKFMVYLQKENIIDESGMPKERFSAEFPKEGPSILRIQQVVRGDSAAYFCVSSPRVAGNTGELFFGEGSRLTVL.

This clonotype was detected only a few times. This sequence joins TRBV10-3 and TRBJ1-1; tentative D call: TRBD1 (5 bases). CDR1 is ENHRY and CDR2 is SYGVKD in the germline V gene. The CDR3 totals 14 residues. V gave up 7 bases and J gave up 2 bases, with 14 bases separating them. The CDR3 DNA sequence: TGTGCCATCAAGTTGACAGTCTCTAACACTGAAGCTTTCTTT. Translating gives CAIKLTVSNTEAFF.

The chain combines TRBV3-1 with TRBJ2-1, with 9 bases fitting TRBD2. J gave up 7 bases and V 4 bases, and 5 bases lay outside the gene matches. Germline V gene lookup returns CDR1 LGHDT and CDR2 YNNKEL (reference sequence). The CDR3 runs 14 residues. In nucleotides, the CDR3 is TGTGCCAGCAGCCTACGACTAGCGGATAATGAGCAGTTCTTC. Its translation: CASSLRLADNEQFF.